One sample yielded the 2 T cell receptor beta chains listed below, sequenced in a study of post-analysis software for immune sequencing data. No antigen has been identified for these receptors. General study points: Four or five TRBV segments, including TRBV5-6, TRBV5-1 and TRBV20-1, were more frequent in patients than controls.

Unique molecular identifiers had been added to the TCR beta cDNA libraries. TCRdb analysed the PCR reads with MiXCR anew, one entry per CDR3 protein. The profile shows hundreds of thousands of distinct CDR3 sequences, 55% to 70% of them singletons. Specimen: blood. The receptors derive from a girl aged 2 to 10 with multiple sclerosis.

A note on this clonotype: One end of the junction does not line up with germline, which may come from a read error. V is TRBV9 and J is TRBJ1-2, with a possible D match to TRBD1 (5 bases). From germline, CDR1 is SGDLS and CDR2 YYNGEE. The CDR3 consists of 15 residues. CDR3 amino acids: CAGSEGFGLGDGYTF. In DNA, the CDR3 is TGTGCCGGCAGCGAGGGTTTCGGGTTGGGGGACGGCTACACCTTC.

This clonotype was counted a single time. The chain carries TRBV7-9 and TRBJ2-7, with D possibly being TRBD2 (6 bases). Germline lookup yields CDR1 SEHNR and CDR2 FQNEAQ (reference sequence). This CDR3 has 13 amino acids. Trimming pared 5 bases from V and 7 bases from J, leaving 15 bases between. The CDR3 sequence is CASSPLRGWEQYF. For the CDR3, the DNA is TGTGCCAGCAGCCCCCTACGGGGGTGGGAGCAGTACTTC.